Listed here are 8 T cell receptor beta chains from one sample, sequenced in a study of blood T cell repertoires in COVID-19. Repertoires were generated with immunoSEQ multiplex PCR, while TCRdb's copy carries only in-frame clones and drops some. The table includes about 190,000 clones, 87% detected once. The sequenced material came from peripheral blood. These receptors all stem from a man in his sixties with active or convalescent COVID-19.

CDR3 amino acids: CASSPGSTGANVLTF. CDR3 DNA sequence: TGCGCCAGCAGCCCTGGTAGTACTGGGGCCAACGTCCTGACTTTC. The chain employs TRBV5-1 and TRBJ2-6; D is undetermined. V was shortened by 4 bases and J by 2 bases, with 10 bases between the two germline ends. Germline V gene sequence: CDR1 SGHRS, CDR2 YFSETQ. The CDR3 has 15 residues.

The chain recombines TRBV2 with TRBJ1-6, with 7 bases identical to TRBD1. V shed 5 bases, J shed 10 bases, and the junction held 8 bases outside the gene matches. This CDR3 has 14 residues. Germline V gene data show CDR1 as SNHLY and CDR2 as FYNNEI. In nucleotides, the CDR3 is TGTGCCAGCAGTCCAGGGGGGATACAATCACCCCTCCACTTT. It codes for CASSPGGIQSPLHF.

This chain uses TRBV6-6 with TRBJ1-2; weak D call: TRBD1 (6 bases). From germline, CDR1 is MNHNY and CDR2 SVGAGI (reference sequence). This CDR3 is built from 13 residues. Trimming took 6 bases from V and 7 from J, leaving 15 bases between them. The DNA for the CDR3 is TGTGCCAGCAGCCCGACAGGTTTTAGTGGCTACACCTTC. Protein: CASSPTGFSGYTF.

The chain uses TRBV11-3 and TRBJ2-2, with a weak D call TRBD1 (7 bases). The CDR3 is made up of 14 amino acids. Germline V gives CDR1 SGHNT, CDR2 YENEEA. The ends were cut back, 5 bases at V and 7 bases at J, with 14 bases in the middle. CDR3 region: CASSKGGTDGELFF. The CDR3, as DNA: TGTGCCAGCAGCAAAGGGGGGACAGACGGGGAGCTGTTTTTT.

V is TRBV20-1 and J is TRBJ1-2, with D unresolved. CDR3 length equals 8 residues. Trimming cost V 7 bases and J 8 bases, with 5 bases left between them. The germline V gene has CDR1 DFQATT and CDR2 SNEGSKA (reference sequence). The CDR3 DNA reads TGCAGTGGAGGGGGCTACACCTTC. Its protein product is CSGGGYTF.

This clone was seen repeatedly, ten times or more. The chain couples TRBV14 to TRBJ2-3; 10 bases line up with TRBD1. CDR1 SGHDN and CDR2 FVKESK come from the germline V gene. CDR3 size: 18 residues. Trimming cost V 5 bases and J 2 bases; bases outside gene matches: 13. This CDR3 reads CASSAFRGGQGTTDTQYF. CDR3 coding DNA: TGTGCCAGCAGCGCCTTTCGGGGGGGACAGGGGACCACAGATACGCAGTATTTT.

The chain combines TRBV2 with TRBJ1-4; D not certain. The CDR3 consists of 11 residues. CDR1 SNHLY and CDR2 FYNNEI come from the germline V gene. Trimming pared 6 bases from V and 7 bases from J, leaving 6 bases between. The chain's CDR3 is CASRLSEKLFF. The CDR3, as DNA: TGTGCCAGCAGGTTGAGTGAAAAACTGTTTTTT.

The rearrangement joins TRBV29-1 to TRBJ1-5, with 9 positions matching TRBD1. Looked up from germline, CDR1 is SQVTM and CDR2 is ANQGSEA. After removal of 7 bases from V and 6 bases from J, the junction contained 7 bases not matched to a gene. The CDR3 spans 13 residues. DNA of the CDR3: TGCAGCGCGCAACAGGGGGCCTTTCAGCCCCAGCATTTT. Amino acid sequence: CSAQQGAFQPQHF.